This T cell receptor beta chain is from a study of PD-L1 blockade in urothelial cancer. This clone was recorded only once. As to time point: pretreatment peripheral blood. Germline V lookup: CDR1 MNHEY, CDR2 SVGAGI. Trimming cost V 4 bases and J 4 bases, with 17 bases left between them. This CDR3 contains 15 residues. Synthetically made TCR analog templates were put into each PCR as spikes. Some clones are missing from TCRdb's copy, which holds only in-frame ones; the method was immunoSEQ multiplex PCR. The data show tens of thousands of clones, nearly 90% seen once. This clonotype was sampled from a man aged 60 to 69 with urothelial cancer. This sample comprised PBMCs, obtained around atezolizumab (anti-PD-L1) treatment. The chain couples TRBV6-5 to TRBJ2-7, with D possibly TRBD2 on 5 matching bases. The CDR3 protein is CASSFYRGRGYEQYF. The CDR3 bases are TGTGCCAGCAGTTTCTATCGTGGTCGGGGTTACGAGCAGTACTTC.